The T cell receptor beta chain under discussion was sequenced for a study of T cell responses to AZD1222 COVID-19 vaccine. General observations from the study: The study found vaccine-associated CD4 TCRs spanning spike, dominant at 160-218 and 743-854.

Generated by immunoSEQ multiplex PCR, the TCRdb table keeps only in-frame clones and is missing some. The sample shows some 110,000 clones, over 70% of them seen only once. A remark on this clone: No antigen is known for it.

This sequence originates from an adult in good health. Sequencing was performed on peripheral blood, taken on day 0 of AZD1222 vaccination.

The CDR3 sequence is CASSLAFVGNTEAFF. The CDR3 DNA sequence: TGTGCCAGCAGCTTAGCGTTCGTGGGGAACACTGAAGCTTTCTTT. The rearrangement joins TRBV7-9 to TRBJ1-1; D uncertain. The germline V and J ends were trimmed by 0 bases and 1 base, with 9 bases remaining between them. This CDR3 has 15 residues. The germline CDR1 and CDR2 sequences are SEHNR and FQNEAQ (reference sequence).